These 29 T cell receptor beta chains originate from one sample sequenced in a study of cytotoxic CD8 clonotypes in ibrutinib-treated CLL. Produced via immunoSEQ multiplex PCR; TCRdb's table is partial and in-frame only. The sample lists 150,000 or so clones; about 72% were seen once. The material was PBMCs, obtained after 12 months of ibrutinib treatment. All receptors come from a human donor with chronic lymphocytic leukemia.

This sequence joins TRBV27 and TRBJ2-7, with 7 nucleotides matching TRBD2. Germline values: CDR1 MNHEY, CDR2 SMNVEV (reference sequence). The CDR3 totals 15 residues. V was clipped by 6 bases and J by 1 base; unmatched bases: 9. CDR3 nucleotides: TGTGCCAGCAGAGGGTTGGGCGGGAGTTCCTACGAGCAGTACTTC. This translates into CASRGLGGSSYEQYF.

This clone was observed once. The chain's CDR3 is CASRGGSDGGEQYF. CDR3 coding DNA: TGCGCCAGCAGAGGGGGATCAGACGGTGGCGAGCAGTACTTC. This chain links TRBV5-1 with TRBJ2-7, with D possibly matching TRBD1 (6 bases). Germline V gives CDR1 SGHRS, CDR2 YFSETQ. The CDR3 covers 14 residues. V lost 5 bases, J lost 6 bases, and 18 bases lay in between.

This clone has just one count. A far larger clone is just one base off, so this is likely a read error. V is TRBV4-1 and J is TRBJ1-5, with 8 bases identical to TRBD1. The V segment lost 1 base and the J segment 4 bases; nucleotides outside the gene matches: 9. The CDR3 runs to 17 residues. Germline V CDR1 and CDR2: MGHRA, YSYEKL. CDR3 protein: CASSQGSTGTGNQPQHF. The CDR3 region has the DNA TGCGCCAGCAGCCAAGGAAGCACCGGGACAGGTAATCAGCCCCAGCATTTT.

V usage is TRBV2 and J usage is TRBJ1-3, with TRBD1 identical over 11 bases. Germline V gives CDR1 SNHLY, CDR2 FYNNEI. This CDR3 is 16 amino acids long. The junction had 5 bases not matched to a gene; V was cut back by 2 bases and J by 5 bases. The CDR3 sequence: CASSETGTGGRNTIYF. Written as DNA, the CDR3 is TGTGCCAGCAGTGAAACCGGGACAGGGGGGAGAAACACCATATATTTT.

In this sample, this clone turned up a few times. The genes are TRBV7-3 and TRBJ2-7; D not resolved. With 0 bases removed from V and 6 bases from J, the gap between germline ends came to 9 bases. Germline CDR1 and CDR2: SGHTA and FQGTGA. The CDR3 is made up of 13 amino acids. CDR3 nucleotide sequence: TGTGCCAGCAGCTTAACGGCAGACGGCGAGCAGTACTTC. It yields the protein CASSLTADGEQYF.

This clone was counted only a few times. The gene calls are TRBV18 and TRBJ2-1, with D tentatively TRBD1 (5 bases). The ends were cut back, 3 bases at V and 4 bases at J, with 13 bases in the middle. CDR1 is KGHSH, CDR2 LQKENI, per germline. CDR3 length equals 15 residues. In DNA form, the CDR3 reads TGTGCCAGCTCACCTACGACTGGGGCTTACAATGAGCAGTTCTTC. It encodes CASSPTTGAYNEQFF. The full variable domain, with the rest looked up from reference TRBV18 and TRBJ2-1, is NAGVMQNPRHLVRRRGQEARLRCSPMKGHSHVYWYRQLPEEGLKFMVYLQKENIIDESGMPKERFSAEFPKEGPSILRIQQVVRGDSAAYFCASSPTTGAYNEQFFGPGTRLTVL.

The gene calls are TRBV4-2 and TRBJ1-4; possibly TRBD1 for D (5 bases). V lost 3 bases and J 2 bases, leaving 16 bases between the germline ends. Germline V CDR1 and CDR2: LGHNA, YNFKEQ. This CDR3 comprises 17 residues. The CDR3 reads CASSQLWARQTNEKLFF. In DNA, the CDR3 is TGTGCCAGCAGCCAGCTGTGGGCGAGACAGACTAATGAAAAACTGTTTTTT.

This chain uses TRBV11-3 with TRBJ2-1; possible D gene TRBD2, 5 bases. V gave up 6 bases and J gave up 4 bases, with 13 bases separating them. The CDR3 length is 14 residues. Per the germline V gene, CDR1 is SGHNT and CDR2 is YENEEA. The CDR3 DNA sequence: TGTGCCAGCAGTGGGGAAACGGGGTACAATGAGCAGTTCTTC. Protein product: CASSGETGYNEQFF.

V and J are TRBV28 and TRBJ1-5, with D unclear. Germline CDR1 MDHEN, CDR2 SYDVKM. V lost 2 bases and J 3 bases, leaving 17 bases between the germline ends. This CDR3 has 17 residues. The chain's CDR3 is CASSLRKGFAYNQPQHF. The CDR3 bases are TGTGCCAGCAGTTTACGCAAAGGATTCGCTTACAATCAGCCCCAGCATTTT.

The CDR3 sequence: CATSRDLGTGSYNEQFF. The CDR3, as DNA: TGTGCCACCAGCAGAGATTTGGGAACAGGCTCCTACAATGAGCAGTTCTTC. The V and J genes are TRBV15 and TRBJ2-1, with a weak D call TRBD1 (5 bases). V was trimmed by 0 bases and J by 0 bases, leaving 12 bases between them. CDR3 length equals 17 residues. CDR1 is LNHNV, CDR2 YYDKDF, per germline (reference sequence).

V usage is TRBV7-9 and J usage is TRBJ2-2; D gene uncertain. V gave up 1 base and J gave up 4 bases, with 10 bases separating them. Germline V CDR1 and CDR2: SEHNR, FQNEAQ (reference sequence). This CDR3 is 15 amino acids long. The CDR3 DNA sequence: TGTGCCAGCAGCTTAGGCTTCTGGACCACCGGGGAGCTGTTTTTT. It specifies CASSLGFWTTGELFF.

The rearrangement joins TRBV4-3 to TRBJ1-2; unclear D gene. V lost 1 base to trimming and J lost 5 bases, with 17 bases between them. The germline V gene encodes CDR1 LGHNA and CDR2 YSLEER. The CDR3 loop spans 16 amino acids. The CDR3 DNA reads TGCGCCAGCAGCCAAGCTTTTGTGGTAAACGGGTATGGCTACACCTTC. This gives the protein CASSQAFVVNGYGYTF.

This clone occurred many times. This chain connects TRBV18 to TRBJ2-2, with 9 nucleotides matching TRBD1. The CDR3 is 22 amino acids. With 0 bases clipped from V and 4 bases from J, the junction kept 21 bases outside the gene matches. From germline, CDR1 is KGHSH and CDR2 LQKENI. The CDR3 nucleotides read TGTGCCAGCTCACCACCTCGTCCCCCCTCAGCCGGGACAGGGCCAGGCACCGGGGAGCTGTTTTTT. This sequence encodes CASSPPRPPSAGTGPGTGELFF.

The chain links TRBV28 to TRBJ1-5; 7 nucleotides line up with TRBD1. The trim removed 7 bases at V and 4 bases at J, leaving 10 bases unmatched. CDR3 length: 15 residues. CDR1 and CDR2 (germline): MDHEN, SYDVKM. CDR3 nucleotides: TGTGCCAGCACCCCACAGGGGTCCCCGAATCAGCCCCAGCATTTT. This sequence encodes CASTPQGSPNQPQHF.

The genes are TRBV30 and TRBJ1-1, with 9 nucleotides matching TRBD1. The V gene end was trimmed by 4 bases and the J gene end by 7 bases; junction bases not matched to a gene: 7. Germline CDR1 reads GTSNPN; CDR2 reads SVGIG (reference sequence). CDR3 size: 13 residues. CDR3 sequence (DNA): TGTGCCTGGAAACAGGGGGCAGGGATTGAAGCTTTCTTT. Protein: CAWKQGAGIEAFF.

The rearrangement joins TRBV27 to TRBJ2-7; possibly TRBD2 for D (7 bases). The ends were cut back, 0 bases at V and 4 bases at J, with 10 bases in the middle. The CDR3 runs to 14 residues. The germline V gene has CDR1 MNHEY and CDR2 SMNVEV (reference sequence). The CDR3 is CASSLSKGGYEQYF. The CDR3 bases are TGTGCCAGCAGTTTATCGAAGGGGGGGTACGAGCAGTACTTC.

This clone appeared once. The genes are TRBV4-2 and TRBJ2-1; 12 positions match TRBD2. The CDR3 is made up of 17 amino acids. Germline CDR1 LGHNA, CDR2 YNFKEQ. The J segment lost 10 bases and the V segment lost 0 bases, leaving 10 bases of the junction unmatched. CDR3 in DNA: TGTGCCAGCAGCCAAGATCTACTGCTAGCGGGAGGGCCAGAGCAGTTCTTC. Protein: CASSQDLLLAGGPEQFF.

The CDR3 coding sequence is TGTGCCAGCAGAAAAGACAGGGCTGAAAAACTGTTTTTT. Its translation: CASRKDRAEKLFF. The chain has TRBV6-5 and TRBJ1-4; 7 bases line up with TRBD1. The CDR3 loop spans 13 amino acids. Germline loops: CDR1 MNHEY, CDR2 SVGAGI. With 6 bases clipped from V and 7 bases from J, the junction kept 5 bases outside the gene matches.

J is TRBJ2-2 and V is TRBV27; 11 bases match TRBD2. The CDR3 loop spans 15 amino acids. Looked up from germline, CDR1 is MNHEY and CDR2 is SMNVEV (reference sequence). V was clipped by 8 bases and J by 5 bases; unmatched bases: 7. The CDR3 DNA reads as TGTGCCAGCGGATATCTAGCGGGGGGTACCGGGGAGCTGTTTTTT. It yields the protein CASGYLAGGTGELFF.

The chain couples TRBV10-3 to TRBJ1-4; D may be TRBD1 (5 bases). The CDR3 loop spans 14 amino acids. CDR1 is ENHRY and CDR2 is SYGVKD in the germline V gene. V dropped 3 bases and J dropped 8 bases, with 13 bases sitting between them. In DNA, the CDR3 is TGTGCCATCAGTGAATGGGGGGAGAGGGAAAAACTGTTTTTT. Its translation: CAISEWGEREKLFF.

The chain carries TRBV5-8 and TRBJ2-6; D remains ambiguous. V lost 7 bases, J lost 0 bases, and 17 bases lay in between. Germline CDR1 and CDR2: SGHTS and YDEGEE. This CDR3 region has 17 residues. The CDR3 DNA sequence: TGTGCCAGCCCACCCGGCATAGAGAACTCTGGGGCCAACGTCCTGACTTTC. It yields the protein CASPPGIENSGANVLTF.

V and J are TRBV6-1 and TRBJ2-7; tentatively, D is TRBD2 (6 bases). Trimming cost V 4 bases and J 4 bases, with 11 bases left between them. This CDR3 has 13 amino acids. From germline, CDR1 is MNHNS and CDR2 SASEGT. The CDR3 sequence: CASSGGRGYEQYF. CDR3 DNA: TGTGCCAGCAGTGGGGGACGGGGGTACGAGCAGTACTTC.

This chain connects TRBV28 to TRBJ1-3; TRBD1 agrees at 10 bases. The germline V gene encodes CDR1 MDHEN and CDR2 SYDVKM. V was clipped by 2 bases and J by 0 bases; unmatched bases: 7. This CDR3 has 18 residues. CDR3 sequence: CASSLVTGGQSSGNTIYF. The CDR3 DNA sequence: TGTGCCAGCAGTTTAGTGACAGGGGGCCAGAGCTCTGGAAACACCATATATTTT.

V and J are TRBV27 and TRBJ2-7; TRBD1 or TRBD2 may be the D gene (5 bases each). Trimming left V 10 bases short and J 3 bases short, with 19 bases between. Germline V CDR1 and CDR2: MNHEY, SMNVEV (reference sequence). This CDR3 is built from 14 residues. The CDR3 nucleotides read TGTGCCACCAAAGGGGCCACGGGATACTACGAGCAGTACTTC. It codes for CATKGATGYYEQYF.

Many counts were recorded for this clone. The chain has TRBV4-2 and TRBJ1-1; D is unclear. This CDR3 region has 14 residues. Trimming cost V 0 bases and J 1 base, with 6 bases left between them. The germline V gene has CDR1 LGHNA and CDR2 YNFKEQ. The CDR3 region has the DNA TGTGCCAGCAGCCAAGAACAGCAGAACACTGAAGCTTTCTTT. Translated: CASSQEQQNTEAFF.

This clone turned up a few times. This chain joins TRBV9 and TRBJ2-7; D is unclear. The germline V gene has CDR1 SGDLS and CDR2 YYNGEE. V was pared by 0 bases and J by 6 bases, with 10 bases between. This CDR3 region has 13 residues. CDR3 region: CASSVGYSAEQYF. The DNA for the CDR3 is TGTGCCAGCAGCGTAGGTTACAGCGCCGAGCAGTACTTC.

V gene TRBV5-1 combines with J gene TRBJ1-4; the D gene is possibly TRBD1 (6 bases). The germline gives CDR1 SGHRS, CDR2 YFSETQ. The V and J ends lost 5 bases and 0 bases respectively, with 8 bases between them. The CDR3 totals 14 residues. The CDR3 DNA reads TGCGCCAGCAGGGGGGGCTCAACTAATGAAAAACTGTTTTTT. Its protein product is CASRGGSTNEKLFF.

The chain couples TRBV28 to TRBJ2-7; TRBD1 is a possible D gene (6 bases). CDR1 is MDHEN, CDR2 SYDVKM, per germline. V was shortened by 5 bases and J by 7 bases, with 18 bases between the two germline ends. The CDR3 extends over 14 amino acids. The CDR3 sequence is CASSPGDPGDEQYF. In DNA, the CDR3 is TGTGCCAGCAGTCCAGGGGACCCGGGTGATGAGCAGTACTTC.

The rearrangement links TRBV9 to TRBJ1-2; no firm D call. The CDR3 covers 15 residues. The V gene lost 0 bases and the J gene lost 1 base, with 10 bases spanning the gap. The V gene's germline CDR1 is SGDLS and CDR2 YYNGEE. CDR3 region: CASSVGSQINYGYTF. The CDR3 DNA follows: TGTGCCAGCAGCGTAGGGTCGCAGATTAACTATGGCTACACCTTC.